Listed below are T cell receptor beta chains from one sample, sequenced in a study of blood T cell repertoires in COVID-19. The data were produced by immunoSEQ multiplex PCR, yet TCRdb's version contains in-frame clones alone and is incomplete. The sample includes about 140,000 clones, 84% seen only once; the top ten take about 6.4%. Sequencing input: peripheral blood. Receptors originate from a human donor in a cohort sampled during active COVID-19. Each CDR3 is given with its conserved first and last residue. The order of the fields is clone size, V gene, J gene, D gene, CDR3 protein, CDR3 DNA. The D gene is left open where the match is weak. Where a row states a size, it is once, few, many or the class of an expanded clone; other rows omit it.

NA,TRBV5-4,TRBJ1-2,NA,CASSLVQEIYGYTF,TGTGCCAGCAGCTTGGTACAGGAGATCTATGGCTACACCTTC
NA,TRBV29-1,TRBJ2-1,TRBD2,CSVEPVMLTLAGGPYNEQFF,TGCAGCGTTGAACCCGTGATGTTGACACTAGCGGGGGGTCCCTACAATGAGCAGTTCTTC
once,TRBV7-8,TRBJ2-7,NA,CASSLGTGYHEQYF,TGTGCCAGCAGCTTAGGTACGGGGTACCACGAGCAGTACTTC
NA,TRBV10-3,TRBJ2-5,TRBD2,CATSGLAGEETQYF,TGTGCCACCTCCGGACTAGCGGGGGAAGAGACCCAGTACTTC
NA,TRBV28,TRBJ1-4,NA,CASTPGVGELFF,TGTGCCAGCACCCCAGGGGTCGGGGAACTGTTTTTT
once,TRBV7-2,TRBJ2-1,TRBD2,CASSRRTSGGQGEQFF,TGTGCCAGCAGTCGCCGGACTAGCGGGGGCCAAGGCGAGCAGTTCTTC
NA,TRBV4-1,TRBJ1-2,TRBD1,CASSRARDSYGYTF,TGCGCCAGCAGCCGGGCTCGGGACAGTTATGGCTACACCTTC
NA,TRBV9,TRBJ2-6,NA,CASSPGTRDSPGANVLTF,TGTGCCAGCAGCCCAGGGACGCGGGATTCCCCCGGGGCCAACGTCCTGACTTTC
NA,TRBV27,TRBJ2-2,TRBD2,CASSLSLRLAGGPNTGELFF,TGTGCCAGCAGTTTATCTCTTCGGCTAGCGGGGGGGCCCAACACCGGGGAGCTGTTTTTT
NA,TRBV11-2,TRBJ2-2,TRBD2,CASSGRLAGLTGELFF,TGTGCCAGCAGCGGGCGACTAGCGGGGCTCACCGGGGAGCTGTTTTTT
NA,TRBV29-1,TRBJ2-7,TRBD1,CSVLIGTASTKQYF,TGCAGCGTCTTAATAGGGACAGCTTCTACGAAGCAGTACTTC
NA,TRBV2,TRBJ2-7,TRBD1,CASRVDRFEEQYF,TGTGCCAGCAGGGTGGACAGGTTTGAGGAGCAGTACTTC
NA,TRBV5-1,TRBJ1-3,NA,CASSSERGKSGNTIYF,TGCGCCAGCAGCAGCGAAAGGGGGAAGTCTGGAAACACCATATATTTT
NA,TRBV11-3,TRBJ1-1,NA,CASSPRAGSTEAFF,TGTGCCAGCAGCCCGCGGGCTGGGAGCACTGAAGCTTTCTTT
NA,TRBV11-3,TRBJ2-1,TRBD2,CASSLTSGGADNEQFF,TGTGCCAGCAGCTTAACTAGCGGGGGGGCCGACAATGAGCAGTTCTTC
NA,TRBV7-9,TRBJ2-7,NA,CASSRVAAGYEQYF,TGTGCCAGCAGCCGCGTAGCGGCAGGCTACGAGCAGTACTTC
NA,TRBV6-2/TRBV6-3,TRBJ2-3,NA,CASSYSGGHSTDTQYF,TGTGCCAGCAGTTACTCGGGGGGTCATAGCACAGATACGCAGTATTTT
NA,TRBV11-2,TRBJ2-7,NA,CASSLLGQVPTTYEQYF,TGTGCCAGCAGCTTACTTGGACAAGTTCCGACGACGTACGAGCAGTACTTC
NA,TRBV5-1,TRBJ2-6,NA,CASSQDRSGANVLTF,TGCGCCAGCAGCCAAGACAGGTCTGGGGCCAACGTCCTGACTTTC
NA,TRBV29-1,TRBJ2-7,NA,CSVDDGRAYEQYF,TGCAGCGTTGACGACGGGAGAGCCTACGAGCAGTACTTC
NA,TRBV28,TRBJ2-7,TRBD2,CASRAVGLVGFEQYF,TGTGCCAGCAGGGCCGTCGGACTAGTCGGGTTCGAGCAGTACTTC
NA,TRBV7-3,TRBJ1-5,TRBD1,CASSLTAGGPQHF,TGTGCCAGCAGCTTAACGGCAGGGGGCCCCCAGCATTTT
NA,TRBV7-9,TRBJ2-3,NA,CASSLGGYTQYF,TGTGCCAGCAGCCTAGGAGGCTATACGCAGTATTTT
NA,TRBV18,TRBJ2-5,NA,CASSPPGRQETQYF,TGTGCCAGCTCACCCCCAGGAAGACAAGAGACCCAGTACTTC
NA,TRBV7-2,TRBJ2-5,TRBD1,CASSNPPGTGIQETQYF,TGTGCCAGCAGCAATCCCCCCGGGACAGGGATTCAAGAGACCCAGTACTTC
few,TRBV2,TRBJ1-1,NA,CASLQDNSGTEAFF,TGTGCCAGCTTACAGGACAATTCGGGCACTGAAGCTTTCTTT
NA,TRBV2,TRBJ1-2,NA,CASSGFNRSGYTF,TGTGCCAGCAGTGGGTTTAACAGGTCTGGCTACACCTTC
once,TRBV11-3,TRBJ2-7,NA,CASSLGGSGTYEQYF,TGTGCCAGCAGCTTAGGAGGGTCAGGAACCTACGAGCAGTACTTC
NA,TRBV29-1,TRBJ2-5,TRBD1,CSVPTGEETQYF,TGCAGCGTCCCGACAGGGGAAGAGACCCAGTACTTC
once,TRBV7-3,TRBJ2-7,TRBD2,CASSFTGTSGVREQYF,TGTGCCAGCAGCTTCACAGGGACTAGCGGGGTGAGGGAGCAGTACTTC
NA,TRBV3-1/TRBV3-2,TRBJ1-5,NA,CASSQGGDWGNQPQHF,TGTGCCAGCAGCCAAGGTGGAGACTGGGGCAATCAGCCCCAGCATTTT
NA,TRBV28,TRBJ1-2,TRBD1,CASSIGQGNYGYTF,TGTGCCAGCAGTATCGGACAGGGTAACTATGGCTACACCTTC
NA,TRBV4-1,TRBJ1-2,NA,CASSQGTAETYGYTF,TGCGCCAGCAGCCAAGGGACAGCCGAGACCTATGGCTACACCTTC
NA,TRBV7-8,TRBJ2-3,TRBD1,CASSVDRGDTQYF,TGTGCCAGCAGCGTGGACAGGGGAGATACGCAGTATTTT
NA,TRBV6-2/TRBV6-3,TRBJ2-7,TRBD2,CASSYPASGGMQYF,TGTGCCAGCAGTTACCCGGCTAGCGGGGGAATGCAGTACTTC
once,TRBV6-5,TRBJ2-5,TRBD2,CASRTGGAQETQYF,TGTGCCAGCAGGACGGGGGGGGCCCAAGAGACCCAGTACTTC
NA,TRBV30,TRBJ2-2,NA,CAFSRGTGELFF,TGTGCCTTTTCCAGGGGTACCGGGGAGCTGTTTTTT
NA,TRBV10-3,TRBJ1-2,TRBD1,CAISGGQGGVYGYTF,TGTGCCATCAGTGGGGGACAGGGGGGCGTCTATGGCTACACCTTC
NA,TRBV11-2,TRBJ2-5,NA,CASSLDPHSKETQYF,TGTGCCAGCAGCTTAGACCCTCACAGTAAAGAGACCCAGTACTTC
NA,TRBV6-5,TRBJ2-7,NA,CATRRGRGYEQYF,TGTGCCACCAGGCGGGGTCGGGGATACGAGCAGTACTTC